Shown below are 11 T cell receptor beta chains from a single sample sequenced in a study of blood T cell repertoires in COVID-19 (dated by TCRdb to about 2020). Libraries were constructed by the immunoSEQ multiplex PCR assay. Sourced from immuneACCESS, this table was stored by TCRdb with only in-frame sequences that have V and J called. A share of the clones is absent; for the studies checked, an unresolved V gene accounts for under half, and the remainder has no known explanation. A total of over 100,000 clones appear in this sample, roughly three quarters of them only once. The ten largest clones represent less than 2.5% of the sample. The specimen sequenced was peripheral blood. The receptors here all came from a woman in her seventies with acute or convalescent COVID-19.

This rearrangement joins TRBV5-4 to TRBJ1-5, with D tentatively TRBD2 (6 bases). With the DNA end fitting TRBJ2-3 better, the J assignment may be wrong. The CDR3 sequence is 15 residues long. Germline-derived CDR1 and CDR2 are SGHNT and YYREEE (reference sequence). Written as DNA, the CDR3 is TGTGCCAGCAGCTTCGGGGGAGGTAGCAATCAGCCCCAGTATTTT. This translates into CASSFGGGSNQPQYF.

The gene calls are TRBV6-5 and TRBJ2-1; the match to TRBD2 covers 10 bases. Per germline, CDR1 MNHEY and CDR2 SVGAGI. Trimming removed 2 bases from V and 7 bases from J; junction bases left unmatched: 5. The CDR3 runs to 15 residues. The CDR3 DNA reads TGTGCCAGCAGTTACCGGTCTAGCGGGGGTAATGAGCAGTTCTTC. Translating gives CASSYRSSGGNEQFF.

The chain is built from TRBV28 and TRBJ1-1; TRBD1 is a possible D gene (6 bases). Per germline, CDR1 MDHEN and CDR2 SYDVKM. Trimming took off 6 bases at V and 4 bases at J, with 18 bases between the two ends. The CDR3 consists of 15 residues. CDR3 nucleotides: TGTGCCAGCAGATCGGGGGGGCTGAGGGGCACTGAAGCTTTCTTT. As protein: CASRSGGLRGTEAFF. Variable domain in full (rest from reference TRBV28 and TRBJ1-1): DVKVTQSSRYLVKRTGEKVFLECVQDMDHENMFWYRQDPGLGLRLIYFSYDVKMKEKGDIPEGYSVSREKKERFSLILESASTNQTSMYLCASRSGGLRGTEAFFGQGTRLTVV.

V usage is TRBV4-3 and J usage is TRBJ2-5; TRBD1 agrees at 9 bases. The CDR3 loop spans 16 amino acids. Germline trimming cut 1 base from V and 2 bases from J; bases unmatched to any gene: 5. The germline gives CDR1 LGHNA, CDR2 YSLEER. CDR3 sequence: CASSQVAGQGQETQYF. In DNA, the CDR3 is TGCGCCAGCAGCCAAGTAGCCGGACAGGGGCAAGAGACCCAGTACTTC.

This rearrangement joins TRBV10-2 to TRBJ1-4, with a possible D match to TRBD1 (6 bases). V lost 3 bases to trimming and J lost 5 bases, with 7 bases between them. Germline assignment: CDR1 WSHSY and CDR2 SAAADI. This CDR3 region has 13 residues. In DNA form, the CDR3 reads TGCGCCAGCAGTGAACAGGGAAATGAAAAACTGTTTTTT. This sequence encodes CASSEQGNEKLFF.

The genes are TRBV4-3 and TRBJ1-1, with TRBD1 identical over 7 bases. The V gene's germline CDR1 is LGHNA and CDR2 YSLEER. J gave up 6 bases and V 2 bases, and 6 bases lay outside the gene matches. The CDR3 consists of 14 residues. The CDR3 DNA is TGCGCCAGCAGCCAAAGACAGGGAAGGGCTGAAGCTTTCTTT. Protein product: CASSQRQGRAEAFF.

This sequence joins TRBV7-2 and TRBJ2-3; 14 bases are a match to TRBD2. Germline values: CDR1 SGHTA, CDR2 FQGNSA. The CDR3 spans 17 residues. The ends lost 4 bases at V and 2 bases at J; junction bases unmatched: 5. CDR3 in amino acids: CASSSLTSGRATDTQYF. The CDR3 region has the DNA TGTGCCAGCAGCTCCCTGACTAGCGGGAGGGCCACAGATACGCAGTATTTT.

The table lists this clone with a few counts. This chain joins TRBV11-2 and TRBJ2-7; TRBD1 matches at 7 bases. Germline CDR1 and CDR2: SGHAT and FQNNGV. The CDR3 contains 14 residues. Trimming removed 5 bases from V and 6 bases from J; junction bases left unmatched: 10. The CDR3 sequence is CASSTQTGVGEQYF. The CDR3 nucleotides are TGTGCCAGCAGCACCCAAACAGGGGTTGGCGAGCAGTACTTC. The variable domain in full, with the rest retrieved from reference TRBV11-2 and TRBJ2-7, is EAGVAQSPRYKIIEKRQSVAFWCNPISGHATLYWYQQILGQGPKLLIQFQNNGVVDDSQLPKDRFSAERLKGVDSTLKIQPAKLEDSAVYLCASSTQTGVGEQYFGPGTRLTVT.

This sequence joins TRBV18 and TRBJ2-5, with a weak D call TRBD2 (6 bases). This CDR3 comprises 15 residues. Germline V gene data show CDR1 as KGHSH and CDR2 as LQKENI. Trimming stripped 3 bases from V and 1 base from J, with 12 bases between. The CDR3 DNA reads TGTGCCAGCTCACCCCTGACTAGACCCCAAGAGACCCAGTACTTC. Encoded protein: CASSPLTRPQETQYF.

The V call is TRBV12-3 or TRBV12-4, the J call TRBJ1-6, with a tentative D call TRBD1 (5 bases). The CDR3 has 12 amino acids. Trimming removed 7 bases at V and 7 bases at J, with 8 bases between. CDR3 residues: CASKKGNSPLHF. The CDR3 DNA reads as TGTGCCAGCAAGAAGGGGAATTCACCCCTCCACTTT.

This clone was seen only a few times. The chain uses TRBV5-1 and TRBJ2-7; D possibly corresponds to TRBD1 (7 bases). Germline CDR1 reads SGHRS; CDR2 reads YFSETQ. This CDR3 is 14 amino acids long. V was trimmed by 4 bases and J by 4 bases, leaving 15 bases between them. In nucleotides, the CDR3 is TGCGCCAGCAGCATCGGGACAGCGGGTTACGAGCAGTACTTC. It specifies CASSIGTAGYEQYF.